Sequencing of this T cell receptor (beta chain) was carried out in a study of HIV-infected patients and healthy controls. Ten or more counts support this clonotype. TCRdb re-derived calls from the 5' RACE reads in MiXCR, one entry per CDR3 protein. The sample holds around 67,000 distinct CDR3 sequences, approximately 15% seen once. The CDR3 sequence is 13 residues long. Germline loops: CDR1 MDHEN, CDR2 SYDVKM. V lost 7 bases to trimming and J lost 8 bases; unmatched junction nucleotides: 5. The specimen sequenced was CD4+ T cells from blood. This receptor was identified in a human donor in good health. The chain links TRBV28 to TRBJ1-5; TRBD1 matches at 10 bases. The DNA of the CDR3 is TGTGCCAGCATCACCGGGACAGGGGAGCCCCAGCATTTT. It yields the protein CASITGTGEPQHF.